The 3 T cell receptor beta chains below come from one sample, sequenced in a study of T cell responses to AZD1222 COVID-19 vaccine. Profiling relied on immunoSEQ multiplex PCR, and the TCRdb table lists in-frame clones only, not all of them. This sample has 150,000 to 200,000 clones, with 80% to 95% found just once. The source was peripheral blood, collected 28 days after the second AZD1222 dose. The receptors shown here come from an adult who received the AZD1222 COVID-19 vaccine.

This clone has only one observation. This chain links TRBV27 with TRBJ2-1; TRBD2 is a possible D gene (6 bases). V lost 2 bases, J lost 6 bases, and 11 bases lay in between. The germline V gene encodes CDR1 MNHEY and CDR2 SMNVEV (reference sequence). The CDR3 covers 14 residues. The CDR3 is CASSLRERSNEQFF. In DNA, the CDR3 is TGTGCCAGCAGTTTACGGGAGCGTAGCAATGAGCAGTTCTTC.

The chain carries TRBV19 and TRBJ1-1, with D possibly TRBD1 on 5 matching bases. V was trimmed by 5 bases and J by 0 bases, leaving 10 bases between them. CDR1 and CDR2 (germline): LNHDA, SQIVND (reference sequence). This CDR3 has 14 residues. The CDR3 coding sequence is TGTGCCAGTAGTCCGGGACGGATGAACACTGAAGCTTTCTTT. Translating it yields CASSPGRMNTEAFF.

Comments on this clone: At one end, the junction sequence differs from germline, possibly due to a read error. This chain connects TRBV11-2 to TRBJ2-5; no definite D call. Germline V gene lookup returns CDR1 SGHAT and CDR2 FQNNGV. CDR3 length equals 15 residues. CDR3 nucleotides: TGTGCCAGCAGCTTAGGGGCTGGGAACCACGAGACCCAGTACTTC. This codes for CASSLGAGNHETQYF.